This paragraph covers one TCR beta chain sequence. Here immunoSEQ multiplex PCR was the method, and the copy in TCRdb shows in-frame clones only, minus some. The data show around 110,000 clones, 75% to 95% seen once. The data stem from a study of blood T cell repertoires in COVID-19. V lost 4 bases and J lost 4; bases outside the gene matches: 8. Per the germline V gene, CDR1 is LNHDA and CDR2 is SQIVND (reference sequence). The CDR3 loop spans 15 amino acids. Sequenced: peripheral blood. The chain is built from TRBV19 and TRBJ1-2; TRBD1 matches at 8 bases. This TCR was sampled from a woman younger than 45 with acute or convalescent COVID-19. The CDR3 sequence is CASSKRTGISYGYTF. The CDR3 coding sequence is TGTGCCAGTAGTAAAAGGACAGGGATCAGCTATGGCTACACCTTC. Variable domain in full (rest from reference TRBV19 and TRBJ1-2): DGGITQSPKYLFRKEGQNVTLSCEQNLNHDAMYWYRQDPGQGLRLIYYSQIVNDFQKGDIAEGYSVSREKKESFPLTVTSAQKNPTAFYLCASSKRTGISYGYTFGSGTRLTVV.